This passage covers 31 T cell receptor beta chains from one sample sequenced in a study of cytomegalovirus exposure and HLA in healthy donors (dated by TCRdb to about 2017). Libraries were made using the immunoSEQ multiplex PCR assay. For the multiplex PCR, a mixture combining 60 forward primers for TCR Vbeta segments and 13 reverse primers for TCR Jbeta segments was used. The clones in this table, taken by TCRdb from immuneACCESS, are in-frame only. Not every clone is retained; where verified, under half of the shortfall comes from an unresolved V gene, and the cause of the rest is unknown. The sample table records under 200,000 clones; 65% to 85% of these occur just once. Of the sample, roughly 4.7% is held by the ten largest clones. Sequences were obtained from PBMCs. These receptors were taken from a woman in her fifties or sixties in good health and CMV-seropositive.

This clone was seen a handful of times. J is TRBJ1-2 and V is TRBV4-2; 10 bases are a match to TRBD1. The CDR3 runs 18 residues. J lost 3 bases, V lost 0 bases, and 10 bases had no gene match. Germline CDR1 reads LGHNA; CDR2 reads YNFKEQ. DNA for the CDR3: TGTGCCAGCAGCCAAGAGTTCTCCGGGACAGGGGACGACTATGGCTACACCTTC. It codes for CASSQEFSGTGDDYGYTF.

The genes are TRBV6-5 and TRBJ1-5; 7 positions agree with TRBD1. Germline trimming cut 6 bases from V and 11 bases from J; bases unmatched to any gene: 16. Germline-derived CDR1 and CDR2 are MNHEY and SVGAGI. The CDR3 spans 15 residues. The DNA for the CDR3 is TGTGCCAGCAGACCTAATCAACAGGGGACGCAGGCCCAGCATTTT. This encodes CASRPNQQGTQAQHF.

The rearrangement uses TRBV11-3 and TRBJ2-7; 10 positions agree with TRBD2. V shed 3 bases and J 7 bases; nucleotides not matched to a gene: 6. Germline lookup yields CDR1 SGHNT and CDR2 YENEEA. This CDR3 spans 14 amino acids. The CDR3 spells CASSLTSGFGEQYF. CDR3 nucleotides: TGTGCCAGCAGCTTGACTAGCGGGTTTGGGGAGCAGTACTTC.

This sequence joins TRBV19 and TRBJ2-3, with D possibly matching TRBD2 (6 bases). The CDR3 has 15 amino acids. Trimming removed 7 bases from V and 5 bases from J, with 19 bases in between. Per the germline V gene, CDR1 is LNHDA and CDR2 is SQIVND (reference sequence). CDR3: CASKFGGGFGDTQYF. The CDR3 DNA sequence: TGTGCCAGTAAGTTCGGGGGAGGTTTCGGAGATACGCAGTATTTT.

The chain uses TRBV5-1 and TRBJ2-1, with D tentatively TRBD1 (6 bases). This CDR3 spans 15 amino acids. Trimming left V 0 bases short and J 8 bases short, with 15 bases between. CDR1 and CDR2 (germline): SGHRS, YFSETQ. CDR3 coding DNA: TGCGCCAGCAGCTTGGTGTTCAGGGGTGAGGATGAGCAGTTCTTC. Protein sequence: CASSLVFRGEDEQFF.

The rearrangement uses TRBV27 and TRBJ1-5; possibly TRBD1 for D (6 bases). Trimming stripped 2 bases from V and 5 bases from J, with 10 bases between. This CDR3 has 14 amino acids. In germline, CDR1 is MNHEY, CDR2 SMNVEV (reference sequence). The CDR3 sequence is CASSLRDNDQPQHF. The DNA for the CDR3 is TGTGCCAGCAGTTTAAGGGACAACGATCAGCCCCAGCATTTT.

This chain uses TRBV4-1 with TRBJ1-2, with TRBD1 as a possible D gene (5 bases). The V gene's germline CDR1 is MGHRA and CDR2 YSYEKL. The CDR3 is 15 residues long. V was cut by 4 bases and J by 5 bases, with 17 bases left in between. The CDR3 bases are TGCGCCAGCAGCCCTAGCGGGGGGGGGAGGTATGGCTACACCTTC. Its protein product is CASSPSGGGRYGYTF.

V is TRBV6-5 and J is TRBJ1-2; 8 bases match TRBD1. The V gene's germline CDR1 is MNHEY and CDR2 SVGAGI. J was trimmed by 12 bases and V by 3 bases; bases with no gene match: 6. This CDR3 has 12 residues. The CDR3 nucleotides read TGTGCCAGCAGTTATGGAGACAGGGGTAACACCTTC. Amino acid sequence: CASSYGDRGNTF.

This clone was detected once. This chain uses TRBV27 with TRBJ1-2; unclear D gene. Germline assignment: CDR1 MNHEY and CDR2 SMNVEV (reference sequence). Trimming took 0 bases from V and 8 from J, leaving 10 bases between them. The CDR3 sequence is 13 residues long. CDR3 nucleotide sequence: TGTGCCAGCAGTTTATCTTCATCGGGGGGCTACACCTTC. Translation: CASSLSSSGGYTF.

The rearrangement joins TRBV27 to TRBJ1-3; a weak D match, TRBD1 (5 bases). V lost 4 bases, J lost 3 bases, and 10 bases lay in between. The CDR3 runs to 14 residues. Germline V lookup: CDR1 MNHEY, CDR2 SMNVEV (reference sequence). The CDR3 nucleotides are TGTGCCAGCAGTTCGGACACCCTTGGAAACACCATATATTTT. It specifies CASSSDTLGNTIYF.

This clone was recorded once. The V call is TRBV4-1, the J call TRBJ1-1; 7 bases match TRBD1. J was trimmed by 0 bases and V by 1 base; bases with no gene match: 8. Germline values: CDR1 MGHRA, CDR2 YSYEKL. CDR3 length equals 17 residues. The CDR3 loop reads CASSQVRGRNMNTEAFF. CDR3 DNA: TGCGCCAGCAGCCAAGTTAGGGGGCGGAACATGAACACTGAAGCTTTCTTT.

Of note for this clone: The same CDR3 can be traced to other DNA sequences in this sample. The V and J genes are TRBV5-1 and TRBJ1-6; TRBD1 matches at 8 bases. Germline CDR1 reads SGHRS; CDR2 reads YFSETQ. The J segment lost 8 bases and the V segment lost 0 bases, leaving 4 bases of the junction unmatched. The CDR3 is 15 amino acids. The CDR3 DNA sequence: TGCGCCAGCAGCTTGGCCGGACAGGGTTATTCACCCCTCCACTTT. It codes for CASSLAGQGYSPLHF.

The genes are TRBV27 and TRBJ2-7; the D gene is possibly TRBD1 (6 bases). The CDR3 spans 14 residues. Germline V CDR1 and CDR2: MNHEY, SMNVEV (reference sequence). Trimming stripped 0 bases from V and 4 bases from J, with 10 bases between. CDR3 sequence (DNA): TGTGCCAGCAGTTTATCTGCCAGGGGATACGAGCAGTACTTC. Protein product: CASSLSARGYEQYF.

The gene calls are TRBV7-9 and TRBJ2-3; 8 bases are a match to TRBD2. CDR1 and CDR2 (germline): SEHNR, FQNEAQ (reference sequence). The CDR3 extends over 14 amino acids. The V segment lost 8 bases and the J segment 7 bases; nucleotides outside the gene matches: 11. The chain's CDR3 is CASGTGGAANTQYF. CDR3 bases: TGTGCCAGCGGTACGGGGGGGGCGGCAAATACGCAGTATTTT.

The chain joins TRBV30 to TRBJ2-7, with D hard to call. V was clipped by 2 bases and J by 1 base, with 12 bases between them. CDR1 is GTSNPN, CDR2 SVGIG, per germline (reference sequence). CDR3 length equals 14 residues. CDR3 loop: CAWSPVLLSYEQYF. The CDR3 nucleotides are TGTGCCTGGAGTCCCGTACTCCTTTCCTACGAGCAGTACTTC. Full variable domain (rest looked up from reference TRBV30 and TRBJ2-7): SQTIHQWPATLVQPVGSPLSLECTVEGTSNPNLYWYRQAAGRGLQLLFYSVGIGQISSEVPQNLSASRPQDRQFILSSKKLLLSDSGFYLCAWSPVLLSYEQYFGPGTRLTVT.

The chain joins TRBV5-4 to TRBJ2-1; 10 bases fit TRBD2. Trimming cost V 1 base and J 8 bases; bases outside gene matches: 6. The CDR3 has 15 residues. Germline CDR1 reads SGHNT; CDR2 reads YYREEE (reference sequence). For the CDR3, the DNA is TGTGCCAGCAGCTTGACAGCGGGGGGGCAGTATGAGCAGTTCTTC. Translating it yields CASSLTAGGQYEQFF. Complete variable domain (other parts from reference TRBV5-4 and TRBJ2-1): ETGVTQSPTHLIKTRGQQVTLRCSSQSGHNTVSWYQQALGQGPQFIFQYYREEENGRGNFPPRFSGLQFPNYSSELNVNALELDDSALYLCASSLTAGGQYEQFFGPGTRLTVL.

The V gene is TRBV30, the J gene TRBJ1-5, with 10 positions matching TRBD1. Germline-derived CDR1 and CDR2 are GTSNPN and SVGIG (reference sequence). The CDR3 runs 16 residues. V lost 3 bases and J lost 9; bases outside the gene matches: 14. The CDR3 region has the DNA TGTGCCTGGAGCAAAGGCAGGACAGGGGGAATTTTGCCCCAGCATTTT. Translation: CAWSKGRTGGILPQHF.

The V and J genes are TRBV13 and TRBJ1-4; D gene unclear. The V end lost 1 base, the J end lost 10 bases, and 13 bases lay between the germline ends. Germline CDR1 PRHDT, CDR2 FYEKMQ (reference sequence). The CDR3 runs 14 residues. The chain's CDR3 is CASSLAGFGGKLFF. The CDR3 coding sequence is TGTGCCAGCAGCTTAGCCGGGTTTGGAGGAAAACTGTTTTTT. The variable domain in full, with the rest retrieved from reference TRBV13 and TRBJ1-4, is AAGVIQSPRHLIKEKRETATLKCYPIPRHDTVYWYQQGPGQDPQFLISFYEKMQSDKGSIPDRFSAQQFSDYHSELNMSSLELGDSALYFCASSLAGFGGKLFFGSGTQLSVL.

This clone has just a few counts. V is TRBV7-9 and J is TRBJ2-5; tentatively, D is TRBD2 (5 bases). This CDR3 has 16 residues. The V gene's germline CDR1 is SEHNR and CDR2 FQNEAQ (reference sequence). Trimming removed 7 bases from V and 0 bases from J, with 18 bases in between. CDR3: CASTGYTGSYQETQYF. The CDR3 nucleotides are TGTGCCAGCACTGGATACACGGGGTCGTACCAAGAGACCCAGTACTTC.

This clone was observed a few times. The chain has TRBV5-1 and TRBJ2-7; 10 bases agree with TRBD1. Germline lookup yields CDR1 SGHRS and CDR2 YFSETQ. J lost 0 bases, V lost 2 bases, and 11 bases had no gene match. This CDR3 spans 18 amino acids. The CDR3 region is CASSLIPFRDRGSYEQYF. The CDR3 bases are TGCGCCAGCAGCTTAATCCCATTCCGGGACAGGGGCTCCTACGAGCAGTACTTC.

This clone has just a few counts. The J gene is TRBJ1-1, the V gene TRBV27, with 9 bases identical to TRBD1. Germline CDR1 is MNHEY and CDR2 is SMNVEV (reference sequence). V lost 1 base to trimming and J lost 1 base; unmatched junction nucleotides: 7. The CDR3 length is 17 residues. CDR3 loop: CASSLWTPGQGNTEAFF. The CDR3, as DNA: TGTGCCAGCAGTTTATGGACTCCGGGACAGGGGAACACTGAAGCTTTCTTT.

The chain joins TRBV30 to TRBJ1-1, with D uncertain. The V end lost 2 bases, the J end lost 3 bases, and 10 bases lay between the germline ends. Germline-derived CDR1 and CDR2 are GTSNPN and SVGIG (reference sequence). This CDR3 has 13 amino acids. In DNA form, the CDR3 reads TGTGCCTGGAGTCGTGCGGTGGACACTGAAGCTTTCTTT. It yields the protein CAWSRAVDTEAFF.

The rearrangement joins TRBV19 to TRBJ2-7, with D perhaps matching TRBD1 (5 bases). CDR1 and CDR2 (germline): LNHDA, SQIVND (reference sequence). The CDR3 has 13 residues. V lost 5 bases and J 0 bases, leaving 8 bases between the germline ends. CDR3 sequence reads: CASSPGPSYEQYF. The CDR3 nucleotides are TGTGCCAGTAGTCCAGGGCCCTCCTACGAGCAGTACTTC.

The chain has TRBV4-3 and TRBJ2-5; a possible D gene is TRBD1 (6 bases). The J call may be wrong; the DNA end is better matched by TRBJ2-7. The germline V gene encodes CDR1 LGHNA and CDR2 YSLEER. The length of the CDR3 is 13 residues. This CDR3 is CASSPGQTYEQYF. The CDR3 nucleotides read TGCGCCAGCAGCCCCGGACAGACCTACGAGCAGTACTTC.

V is TRBV7-3 and J is TRBJ2-1; D is possibly TRBD2 (6 bases). Trimming removed 5 bases from V and 0 bases from J, with 14 bases in between. The length of the CDR3 is 16 residues. Germline CDR1 SGHTA, CDR2 FQGTGA. The chain's CDR3 is CASSPWAGSSYNEQFF. CDR3 bases: TGTGCCAGCAGCCCATGGGCGGGGTCCTCCTACAATGAGCAGTTCTTC.

This chain uses TRBV15 with TRBJ1-2, with no clear D. The CDR3 loop spans 12 amino acids. The V and J ends lost 0 bases and 8 bases respectively, with 7 bases between them. In germline, CDR1 is LNHNV, CDR2 YYDKDF (reference sequence). The chain's CDR3 is CATSRDLKGYTF. CDR3 sequence (DNA): TGTGCCACCAGCAGAGATTTAAAAGGCTACACCTTC.

In nucleotides, the CDR3 is TGCGCCAGCAGCCGAGACGGACTAGCGGGGGGGCTAGGCACAGATACGCAGTATTTT. Protein: CASSRDGLAGGLGTDTQYF. The chain employs TRBV4-3 and TRBJ2-3; 15 nucleotides match TRBD2. This CDR3 contains 19 residues. From germline, CDR1 is LGHNA and CDR2 YSLEER. The V gene end was trimmed by 4 bases and the J gene end by 1 base; junction bases not matched to a gene: 9.

The chain uses TRBV7-2 and TRBJ2-3, with no clear D. The ends were cut back, 1 base at V and 1 base at J, with 6 bases in the middle. This CDR3 has 14 residues. Germline CDR1 SGHTA, CDR2 FQGNSA. CDR3 nucleotide sequence: TGTGCCAGCAGCTTAGGGGCCGGCACAGATACGCAGTATTTT. Translating gives CASSLGAGTDTQYF.

This rearrangement joins TRBV7-3 to TRBJ2-2; D remains unclear. The V and J ends lost 5 bases and 3 bases respectively, with 4 bases between them. There are 12 residues in the CDR3. CDR1 and CDR2 from the germline V gene are SGHTA and FQGTGA. CDR3: CASSRDTGELFF. The DNA for the CDR3 is TGTGCCAGCAGCCGCGACACCGGGGAGCTGTTTTTT.

The chain joins TRBV7-6 to TRBJ2-3; no definite D call. Germline CDR1 reads SGHVS; CDR2 reads FNYEAQ. V was cut by 0 bases and J by 9 bases, with 16 bases left in between. CDR3 length: 15 amino acids. The CDR3, as DNA: TGTGCCAGCAGCTTAGCGGGCAAGTGGGCTGAAACGCAGTATTTT. Protein product: CASSLAGKWAETQYF.

A few counts support this clone. Written as DNA, the CDR3 is TGTGCCGGGGGGAGGGGGAATCAGCCCCAGCATTTT. This encodes CAGGRGNQPQHF. The J gene is TRBJ1-5, the V gene TRBV5-8, with D perhaps matching TRBD1 (6 bases). Per the germline V gene, CDR1 is SGHTS and CDR2 is YDEGEE. The V end was cut by 10 bases, the J end by 4 bases, with 12 bases between. This CDR3 region has 12 residues.